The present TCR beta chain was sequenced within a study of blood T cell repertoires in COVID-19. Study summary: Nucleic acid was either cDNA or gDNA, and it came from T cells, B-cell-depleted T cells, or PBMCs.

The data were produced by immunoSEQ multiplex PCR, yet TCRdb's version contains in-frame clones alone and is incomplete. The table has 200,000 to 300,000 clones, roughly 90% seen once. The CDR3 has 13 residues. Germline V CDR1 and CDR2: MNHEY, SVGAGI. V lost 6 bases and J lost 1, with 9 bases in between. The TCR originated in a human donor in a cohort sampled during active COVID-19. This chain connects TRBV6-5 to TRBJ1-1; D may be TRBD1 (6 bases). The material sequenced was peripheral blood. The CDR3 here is CASRADRNTEAFF. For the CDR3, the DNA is TGTGCCAGCAGAGCGGACAGGAACACTGAAGCTTTCTTT.